This T cell receptor (beta chain) is drawn from a study of CD8 T cells in Susac syndrome. While CD8+ and CD4+ T cells were isolated negatively, TEMRA cells were enriched by FACS. Random hexamers served to reverse transcribe roughly 0.5 to 1 ug RNA. MiXCR was run by TCRdb on the immunoSEQ multiplex PCR reads, yielding one entry per CDR3 protein. The table has hundreds of thousands of distinct CDR3 sequences, about 95% seen once. Study-wide results and caveats: As acknowledged by the study, its TCR sequencing and HLA analysis included a relatively small number of individuals.

Trimming removed 4 bases from V and 8 bases from J, with 18 bases in between. Germline CDR1 reads LGHDT; CDR2 reads YNNKEL (reference sequence). The CDR3 contains 15 residues. A word on this clonotype: The antigen is not known.

This clonotype was sampled from a human donor with multiple sclerosis. The sequenced sample consisted of CD4+ T cells from PBMCs. The V call is TRBV3-1, the J call TRBJ2-1; D might be TRBD1 or TRBD2, each matching 5 bases. The CDR3 here is CASSPFSSRGDEQFF. Here the CDR3 DNA reads TGTGCCAGCAGCCCCTTTTCAAGCCGAGGGGATGAGCAGTTCTTC.